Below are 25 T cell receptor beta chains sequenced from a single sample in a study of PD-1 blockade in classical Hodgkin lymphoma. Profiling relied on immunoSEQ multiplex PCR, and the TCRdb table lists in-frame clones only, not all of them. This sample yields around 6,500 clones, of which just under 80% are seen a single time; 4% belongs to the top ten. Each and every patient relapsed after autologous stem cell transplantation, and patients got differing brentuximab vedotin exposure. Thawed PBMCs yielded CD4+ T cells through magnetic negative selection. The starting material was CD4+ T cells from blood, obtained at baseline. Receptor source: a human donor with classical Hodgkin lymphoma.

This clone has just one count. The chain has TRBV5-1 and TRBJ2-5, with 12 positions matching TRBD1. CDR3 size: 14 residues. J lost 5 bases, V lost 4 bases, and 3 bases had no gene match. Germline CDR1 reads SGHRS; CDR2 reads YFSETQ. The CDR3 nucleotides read TGCGCCAGCAGCCCGGGACAGGGGGCTGAGACCCAGTACTTC. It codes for CASSPGQGAETQYF.

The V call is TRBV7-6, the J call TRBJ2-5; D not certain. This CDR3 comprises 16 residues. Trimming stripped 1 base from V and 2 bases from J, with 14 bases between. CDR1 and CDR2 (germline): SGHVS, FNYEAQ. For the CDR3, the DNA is TGTGCCAGCAGCTTAGGTGGAAGGCAACCGCAAGAGACCCAGTACTTC. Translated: CASSLGGRQPQETQYF.

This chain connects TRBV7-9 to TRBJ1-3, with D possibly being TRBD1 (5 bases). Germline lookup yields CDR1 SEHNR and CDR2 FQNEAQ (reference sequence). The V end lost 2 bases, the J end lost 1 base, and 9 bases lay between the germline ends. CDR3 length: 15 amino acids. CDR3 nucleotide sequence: TGTGCCAGCAGCTTATTTCAGGGTTCTGGAAACACCATATATTTT. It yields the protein CASSLFQGSGNTIYF.

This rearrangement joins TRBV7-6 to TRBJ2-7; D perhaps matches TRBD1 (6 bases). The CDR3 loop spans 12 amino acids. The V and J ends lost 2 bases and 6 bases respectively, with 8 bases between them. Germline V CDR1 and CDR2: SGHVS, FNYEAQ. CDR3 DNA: TGTGCCAGCAGCTTACCCAGGGGCGAGCAGTACTTC. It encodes CASSLPRGEQYF.

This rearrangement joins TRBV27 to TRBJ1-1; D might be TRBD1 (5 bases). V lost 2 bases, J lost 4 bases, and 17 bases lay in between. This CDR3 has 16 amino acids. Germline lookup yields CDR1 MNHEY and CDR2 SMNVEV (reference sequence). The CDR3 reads CASSLTWDRRRTEAFF. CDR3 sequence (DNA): TGTGCCAGCAGTTTAACATGGGACCGGCGGCGCACTGAAGCTTTCTTT.

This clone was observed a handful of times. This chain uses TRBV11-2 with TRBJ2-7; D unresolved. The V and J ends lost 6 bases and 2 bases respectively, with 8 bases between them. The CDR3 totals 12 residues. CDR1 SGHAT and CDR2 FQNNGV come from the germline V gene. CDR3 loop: CASRLDAYEQYF. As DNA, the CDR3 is TGTGCCAGCAGGCTTGACGCCTACGAGCAGTACTTC.

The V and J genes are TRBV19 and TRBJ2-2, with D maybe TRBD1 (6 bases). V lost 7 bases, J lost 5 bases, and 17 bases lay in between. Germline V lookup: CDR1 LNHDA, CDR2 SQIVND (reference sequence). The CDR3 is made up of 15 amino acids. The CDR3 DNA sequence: TGTGCCAGTAACGACAGGAGAACCTCTACCGGGGAGCTGTTTTTT. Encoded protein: CASNDRRTSTGELFF.

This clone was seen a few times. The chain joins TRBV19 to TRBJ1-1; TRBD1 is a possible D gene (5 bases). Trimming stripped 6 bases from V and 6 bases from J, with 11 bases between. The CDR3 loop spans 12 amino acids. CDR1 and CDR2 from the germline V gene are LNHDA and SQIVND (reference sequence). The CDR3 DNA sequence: TGTGCCAGTAGCTCAGGGTACGCTGAAGCTTTCTTT. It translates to CASSSGYAEAFF. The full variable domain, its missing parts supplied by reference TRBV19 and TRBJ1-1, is DGGITQSPKYLFRKEGQNVTLSCEQNLNHDAMYWYRQDPGQGLRLIYYSQIVNDFQKGDIAEGYSVSREKKESFPLTVTSAQKNPTAFYLCASSSGYAEAFFGQGTRLTVV.

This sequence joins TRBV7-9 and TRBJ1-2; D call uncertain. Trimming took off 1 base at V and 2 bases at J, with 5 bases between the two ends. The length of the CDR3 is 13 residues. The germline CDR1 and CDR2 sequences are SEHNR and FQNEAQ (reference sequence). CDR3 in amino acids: CASSLDGNYGYTF. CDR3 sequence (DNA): TGTGCCAGCAGCTTAGACGGGAACTATGGCTACACCTTC.

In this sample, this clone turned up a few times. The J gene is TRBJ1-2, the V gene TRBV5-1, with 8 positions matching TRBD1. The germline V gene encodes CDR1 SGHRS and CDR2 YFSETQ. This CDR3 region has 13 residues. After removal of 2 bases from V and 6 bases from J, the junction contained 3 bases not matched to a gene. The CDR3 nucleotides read TGCGCCAGCAGCTTAACGACAGGGGATGGCTACACCTTC. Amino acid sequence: CASSLTTGDGYTF.

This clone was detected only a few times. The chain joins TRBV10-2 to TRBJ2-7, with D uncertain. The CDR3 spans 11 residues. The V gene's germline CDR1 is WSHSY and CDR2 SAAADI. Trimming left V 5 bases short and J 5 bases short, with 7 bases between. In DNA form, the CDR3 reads TGCGCCAGCAGTAAGGTCAACGAGCAGTACTTC. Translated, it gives CASSKVNEQYF.

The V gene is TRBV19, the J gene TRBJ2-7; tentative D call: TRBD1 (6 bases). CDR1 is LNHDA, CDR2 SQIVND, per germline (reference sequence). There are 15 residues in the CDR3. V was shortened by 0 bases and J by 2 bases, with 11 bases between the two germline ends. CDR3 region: CASSIDKGQAYEQYF. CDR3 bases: TGTGCCAGTAGTATAGACAAGGGACAAGCCTACGAGCAGTACTTC.

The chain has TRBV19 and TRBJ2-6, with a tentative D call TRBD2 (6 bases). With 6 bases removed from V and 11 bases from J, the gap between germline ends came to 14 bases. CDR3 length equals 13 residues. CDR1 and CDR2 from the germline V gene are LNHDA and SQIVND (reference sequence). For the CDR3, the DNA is TGTGCCAGTAGCCTGGGGGGAGTGGACGTCCTGACTTTC. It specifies CASSLGGVDVLTF. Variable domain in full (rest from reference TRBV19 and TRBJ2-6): DGGITQSPKYLFRKEGQNVTLSCEQNLNHDAMYWYRQDPGQGLRLIYYSQIVNDFQKGDIAEGYSVSREKKESFPLTVTSAQKNPTAFYLCASSLGGVDVLTFGAGSRLTVL.

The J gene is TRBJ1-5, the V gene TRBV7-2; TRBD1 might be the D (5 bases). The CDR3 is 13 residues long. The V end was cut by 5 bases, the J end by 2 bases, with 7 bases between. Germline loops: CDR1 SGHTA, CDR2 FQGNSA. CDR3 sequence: CASSRDRNQPQHF. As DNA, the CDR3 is TGTGCCAGCAGCCGGGACCGCAATCAGCCCCAGCATTTT.

CDR3 sequence: CASSDWLGFTYSNQPQHF. DNA for the CDR3: TGTGCCAGCAGTGATTGGCTTGGGTTCACGTATAGCAATCAGCCCCAGCATTTT. The V and J genes are TRBV2 and TRBJ1-5; D is uncertain. This CDR3 contains 18 residues. CDR1 and CDR2 (germline): SNHLY, FYNNEI. V shed 3 bases and J shed 0 bases, with 18 bases lying between them.

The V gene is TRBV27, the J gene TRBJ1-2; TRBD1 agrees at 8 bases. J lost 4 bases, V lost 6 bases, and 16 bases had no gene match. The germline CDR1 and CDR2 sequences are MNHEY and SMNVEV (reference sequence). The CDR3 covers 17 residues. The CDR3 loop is CASSYNRGPGTGYGYTF. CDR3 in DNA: TGTGCCAGCAGCTACAACCGCGGACCCGGGACAGGCTATGGCTACACCTTC.

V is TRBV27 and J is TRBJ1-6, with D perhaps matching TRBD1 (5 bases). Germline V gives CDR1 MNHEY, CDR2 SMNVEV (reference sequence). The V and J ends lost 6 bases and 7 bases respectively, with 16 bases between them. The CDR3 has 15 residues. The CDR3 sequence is CASRRPGPPNSPLHF. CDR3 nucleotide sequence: TGTGCCAGCAGGCGGCCGGGACCGCCCAATTCACCCCTCCACTTT.

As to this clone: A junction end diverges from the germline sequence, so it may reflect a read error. This CDR3 reads CSASRRQAIFF. The CDR3, as DNA: TGCAGTGCTAGTCGTAGGCAGGCGATCTTCTTC. The chain couples TRBV20-1 to TRBJ1-2, with no clear D. Germline V gene lookup returns CDR1 DFQATT and CDR2 SNEGSKA (reference sequence). The CDR3 runs 11 residues.

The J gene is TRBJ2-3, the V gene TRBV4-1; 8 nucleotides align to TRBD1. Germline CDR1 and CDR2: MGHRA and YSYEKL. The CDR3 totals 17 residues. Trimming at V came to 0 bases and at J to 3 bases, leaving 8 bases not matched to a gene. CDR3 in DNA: TGCGCCAGCAGCCAAGAGTTTGGCAGGGGGCTTACAGATACGCAGTATTTT. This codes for CASSQEFGRGLTDTQYF.

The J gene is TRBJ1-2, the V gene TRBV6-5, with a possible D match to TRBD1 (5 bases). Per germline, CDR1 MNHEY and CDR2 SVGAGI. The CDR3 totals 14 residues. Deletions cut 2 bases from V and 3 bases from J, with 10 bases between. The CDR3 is CASSYQGLDYGYTF. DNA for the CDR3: TGTGCCAGCAGTTACCAGGGACTGGACTATGGCTACACCTTC.

CDR3: CASKGGSNTGELFF. The DNA for the CDR3 is TGTGCCAGTAAGGGGGGCTCGAACACCGGGGAGCTGTTTTTT. The rearrangement links TRBV19 to TRBJ2-2, with D perhaps matching TRBD1 or TRBD2 (6 bases each). Trimming cost V 7 bases and J 0 bases, with 9 bases left between them. The CDR3 is 14 amino acids. The V gene's germline CDR1 is LNHDA and CDR2 SQIVND (reference sequence).

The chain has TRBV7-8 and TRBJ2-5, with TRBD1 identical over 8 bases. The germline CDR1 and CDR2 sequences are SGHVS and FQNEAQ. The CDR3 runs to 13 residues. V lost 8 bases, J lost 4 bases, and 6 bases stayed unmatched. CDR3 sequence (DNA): TGTGCCAGCCGGACAGGGTACGCAGAGACCCAGTACTTC. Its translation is CASRTGYAETQYF.

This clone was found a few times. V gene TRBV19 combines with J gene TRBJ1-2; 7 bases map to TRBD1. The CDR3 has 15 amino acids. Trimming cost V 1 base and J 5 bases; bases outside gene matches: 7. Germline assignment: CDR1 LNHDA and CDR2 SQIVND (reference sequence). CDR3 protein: CASSIGGTASYGYTF. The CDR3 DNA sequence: TGTGCCAGTAGTATAGGTGGGACAGCAAGTTATGGCTACACCTTC.

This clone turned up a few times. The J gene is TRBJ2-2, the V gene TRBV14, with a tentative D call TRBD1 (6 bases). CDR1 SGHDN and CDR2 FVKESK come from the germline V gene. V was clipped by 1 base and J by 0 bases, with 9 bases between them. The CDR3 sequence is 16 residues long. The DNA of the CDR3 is TGTGCCAGCAGCCAAGCGGCAGGGGCGAACACCGGGGAGCTGTTTTTT. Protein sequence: CASSQAAGANTGELFF.

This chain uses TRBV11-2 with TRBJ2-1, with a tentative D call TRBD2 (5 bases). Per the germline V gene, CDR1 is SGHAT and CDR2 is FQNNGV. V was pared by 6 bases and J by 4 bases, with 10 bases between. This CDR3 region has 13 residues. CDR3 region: CASSTGKYNEQFF. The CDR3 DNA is TGTGCCAGCAGTACCGGGAAGTACAATGAGCAGTTCTTC. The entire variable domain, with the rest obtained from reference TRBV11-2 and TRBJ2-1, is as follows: EAGVAQSPRYKIIEKRQSVAFWCNPISGHATLYWYQQILGQGPKLLIQFQNNGVVDDSQLPKDRFSAERLKGVDSTLKIQPAKLEDSAVYLCASSTGKYNEQFFGPGTRLTVL.